This T cell receptor (beta chain) was found in a study of T cells in tuberculosis. General study findings and limits: Active tuberculosis patients had shorter CDR3-alpha; the beta difference was nonsignificant.

Profiling relied on immunoSEQ multiplex PCR, and the TCRdb table lists in-frame clones only, not all of them. The sample has about 25,000 clones, about 92% seen once. The V end was cut by 2 bases, the J end by 6 bases, with 19 bases between. CDR3 length: 16 amino acids. Per the germline V gene, CDR1 is SGHRS and CDR2 is YFSETQ. Notes on this clone: Its cognate antigen is unknown.

Sample: PBMCs. The chain combines TRBV5-1 with TRBJ2-3; tentatively, D is TRBD2 (7 bases). The TCR sequence derives from a donor aged 10-29 years with latent tuberculosis or without tuberculosis infection. Some clones in this sample may be carry-over from other donors' samples. Written as DNA, the CDR3 is TGCGCCAGCAGCTTTGAGGGGGGGCCGATGGGTGATACGCAGTATTTT. Its translation: CASSFEGGPMGDTQYF.